Below are 21 T cell receptor beta chains sequenced from a single sample in a study of early T cells in non-severe SARS-CoV-2 infection. A single record per CDR3 protein comes from TCRdb applying MiXCR to the 5' RACE reads. The sample consists of some 97,000 distinct CDR3 sequences, 11% of them appearing once. The sequencing used whole blood, collected at baseline. The source of these receptors is an adult who was a healthcare worker with PCR-confirmed SARS-CoV-2 infection or an uninfected control (not recorded which).

The V gene is TRBV12-3 or TRBV12-4, the J gene TRBJ1-1; D remains ambiguous. The CDR3 contains 16 residues. The V end was cut by 3 bases, the J end by 6 bases, with 20 bases between. This CDR3 reads CASSFSAGIVFAEAFF. The CDR3 DNA reads as TGTGCCAGCAGTTTTTCGGCGGGGATCGTGTTCGCTGAAGCTTTCTTT.

This clonotype was detected ten times or more. The J gene is TRBJ1-2, the V gene TRBV9; D is uncertain. Germline CDR1 reads SGDLS; CDR2 reads YYNGEE. Trimming pared 0 bases from V and 1 base from J, leaving 4 bases between. The CDR3 is made up of 13 amino acids. CDR3 sequence reads: CASSVDRNYGYTF. The CDR3 DNA reads TGTGCCAGCAGCGTAGATCGTAACTATGGCTACACCTTC.

This rearrangement joins TRBV19 to TRBJ2-6; D remains unclear. This CDR3 comprises 13 residues. Germline V gives CDR1 LNHDA, CDR2 SQIVND (reference sequence). With 5 bases removed from V and 5 bases from J, the gap between germline ends came to 7 bases. CDR3 residues: CASSPRWANVLTF. In nucleotides, the CDR3 is TGTGCCAGTAGTCCCCGGTGGGCCAACGTCCTGACTTTC.

This clonotype appeared a few times. This sequence joins TRBV29-1 and TRBJ2-1; 10 bases align to TRBD2. Germline CDR1 is SQVTM and CDR2 is ANQGSEA. V trimming: 7 bases; J trimming: 6 bases; junction bases outside the gene matches: 12. CDR3 length: 15 amino acids. The CDR3 loop is CSAQISGGPGNEQFF. CDR3 DNA: TGCAGCGCTCAGATTAGCGGGGGGCCGGGCAATGAGCAGTTCTTC.

This clonotype showed up just a few times. V and J are TRBV6-9 and TRBJ1-6; D uncertain. This CDR3 is built from 19 residues. In germline, CDR1 is MNHGY, CDR2 SVAAGI. Trimming stripped 0 bases from V and 1 base from J, with 16 bases between. CDR3 sequence reads: CASSYSRRLQYSYNSPLHF. The CDR3 DNA reads as TGTGCCAGCAGTTATTCGAGGAGGCTGCAATATTCCTATAATTCACCCCTCCACTTT.

This chain uses TRBV10-3 with TRBJ1-2; a possible D gene is TRBD1 (5 bases). Germline CDR1 is ENHRY and CDR2 is SYGVKD. V was trimmed by 2 bases and J by 3 bases, leaving 10 bases between them. The CDR3 runs to 14 residues. This CDR3 is CAISEMVRDYGYTF. The DNA for the CDR3 is TGTGCCATCAGTGAGATGGTCAGGGACTATGGCTACACCTTC.

In its sample, this clonotype was seen a few times. The chain has TRBV5-1 and TRBJ2-1; 9 bases are a match to TRBD2. The germline V gene has CDR1 SGHRS and CDR2 YFSETQ. The CDR3 length is 15 residues. Trimming at V came to 4 bases and at J to 10 bases, leaving 12 bases not matched to a gene. CDR3 sequence (DNA): TGCGCCAGCAGCCCAATGGGACTAGCCTCTCCGGAGCAGTTCTTC. As protein: CASSPMGLASPEQFF.

Only a few counts were recorded for this clonotype. J is TRBJ2-1 and V is TRBV10-2; 11 nucleotides align to TRBD2. Germline V CDR1 and CDR2: WSHSY, SAAADI. J gave up 7 bases and V 6 bases, and 5 bases lay outside the gene matches. CDR3 length: 14 residues. The CDR3 is CASSLAGGGNEQFF. The DNA for the CDR3 is TGCGCCAGCAGCCTAGCGGGGGGCGGTAATGAGCAGTTCTTC.

The chain links TRBV5-1 to TRBJ1-1; weak D call: TRBD1 (6 bases). The V gene lost 4 bases and the J gene lost 3 bases, with 13 bases spanning the gap. The CDR3 has 14 amino acids. Germline CDR1 reads SGHRS; CDR2 reads YFSETQ. CDR3 loop: CASSAAGADTEAFF. The CDR3 bases are TGCGCCAGCAGCGCGGCGGGGGCGGACACTGAAGCTTTCTTT.

This clonotype came up a few times. V is TRBV2 and J is TRBJ2-5; D is undetermined. CDR3 length equals 12 residues. V dropped 6 bases and J dropped 7 bases, with 12 bases sitting between them. Germline V lookup: CDR1 SNHLY, CDR2 FYNNEI. The CDR3, as DNA: TGTGCCAGCAGCTTCGCCGTTTTGACCCAGTACTTC. Translation gives CASSFAVLTQYF.

V is TRBV11-2 and J is TRBJ1-3; 7 nucleotides line up with TRBD1. The germline gives CDR1 SGHAT, CDR2 FQNNGV. The J segment lost 2 bases and the V segment lost 3 bases, leaving 7 bases of the junction unmatched. This CDR3 has 16 amino acids. The CDR3 DNA reads TGTGCCAGCAGCTTGGTAGGGGGCGCAACTGGAAACACCATATATTTT. Protein: CASSLVGGATGNTIYF.

This clonotype was seen a handful of times. Here the CDR3 DNA reads TGTGCCAGCTCACCACGAGACAGATATGGCTACACCTTC. This sequence encodes CASSPRDRYGYTF. The chain employs TRBV18 and TRBJ1-2, with TRBD1 as a possible D gene (5 bases). CDR1 is KGHSH, CDR2 LQKENI, per germline. V gave up 1 base and J gave up 5 bases, with 8 bases separating them. There are 13 residues in the CDR3. The whole variable domain, remainder taken from reference TRBV18 and TRBJ1-2, is NAGVMQNPRHLVRRRGQEARLRCSPMKGHSHVYWYRQLPEEGLKFMVYLQKENIIDESGMPKERFSAEFPKEGPSILRIQQVVRGDSAAYFCASSPRDRYGYTFGSGTRLTVV.

This clonotype was found many times. V usage is TRBV5-1 and J usage is TRBJ2-1, with 10 bases fitting TRBD2. The CDR3 is made up of 15 amino acids. In germline, CDR1 is SGHRS, CDR2 YFSETQ. Germline trimming cut 1 base from V and 7 bases from J; bases unmatched to any gene: 5. The CDR3 region is CASSLMVAGGNEQFF. The DNA of the CDR3 is TGCGCCAGCAGCTTGATGGTAGCGGGAGGTAATGAGCAGTTCTTC.

This chain uses TRBV20-1 with TRBJ1-2; D is unclear. The CDR3 is 11 residues long. Germline V CDR1 and CDR2: DFQATT, SNEGSKA (reference sequence). The ends were cut back, 3 bases at V and 8 bases at J, with 10 bases in the middle. The CDR3 sequence: CSARGLGGYTF. CDR3 DNA sequence: TGCAGTGCTAGGGGCCTCGGGGGCTACACCTTC.

This clonotype was picked up many times. This chain uses TRBV29-1 with TRBJ2-6; D not certain. V lost 4 bases and J lost 4, with 11 bases in between. The CDR3 is made up of 14 amino acids. Germline CDR1 and CDR2: SQVTM and ANQGSEA. CDR3 sequence reads: CSVGQRLGANVLTF. CDR3 coding DNA: TGCAGCGTTGGTCAGAGGTTGGGGGCCAACGTCCTGACTTTC.

This clonotype has more than one count but fewer than ten. The chain joins TRBV10-1 to TRBJ2-7; D remains ambiguous. The CDR3 is 13 residues long. CDR1 is WNHNN, CDR2 SYGVQD, per germline (reference sequence). V was pared by 4 bases and J by 2 bases, with 9 bases between. The CDR3 DNA follows: TGCGCCAGCAGTGCCGGAATGGCCTACGAGCAGTACTTC. Its translation: CASSAGMAYEQYF.

Many counts were recorded for this clonotype. This chain links TRBV11-2 with TRBJ2-6, with unresolved D. Germline V gives CDR1 SGHAT, CDR2 FQNNGV. This CDR3 has 17 residues. The V end was cut by 6 bases, the J end by 0 bases, with 15 bases between. DNA of the CDR3: TGTGCCAGCAGGTCATGGACGGAAAGCTCTGGGGCCAACGTCCTGACTTTC. Residues: CASRSWTESSGANVLTF.

The CDR3 coding sequence is TGTGCCAGCAGTTCTCAGGTTTTTCAGCCCCAGCATTTT. This translates into CASSSQVFQPQHF. The rearrangement joins TRBV6-2 or TRBV6-3 to TRBJ1-5; D uncertain. This CDR3 spans 13 amino acids. The germline CDR1 and CDR2 sequences are MNHEY and SVGEGT. Trimming shortened V by 4 bases and J by 6 bases, and 10 bases separated the two germline ends.

J is TRBJ1-2 and V is TRBV19; D is undetermined. CDR1 is LNHDA and CDR2 is SQIVND in the germline V gene (reference sequence). V was shortened by 7 bases and J by 2 bases, with 20 bases between the two germline ends. This CDR3 contains 16 residues. The CDR3: CASTHRTAGVNYGYTF. The DNA of the CDR3 is TGTGCCAGTACCCATCGAACTGCTGGGGTGAACTATGGCTACACCTTC.

Points on this clonotype: Possible read error: a much larger clone is one base away. The chain joins TRBV29-1 to TRBJ2-1, with TRBD1 matching 8 bases. The CDR3 runs 14 residues. Germline CDR1 and CDR2: SQVTM and ANQGSEA. With V trimmed by 7 bases and J by 8 bases, 13 bases remained unmatched. The CDR3 DNA reads as TGCAGCGCAACCACCGGGGCAGGGGGCGATGAGCAGTTCTTC. Translation gives CSATTGAGGDEQFF.

V gene TRBV12-3 or TRBV12-4 combines with J gene TRBJ1-1; the D gene is possibly TRBD1 (5 bases). The CDR3 totals 12 residues. V gave up 3 bases and J gave up 4 bases, with 6 bases separating them. CDR3 amino acids: CASSFDSTEAFF. DNA for the CDR3: TGTGCCAGCAGTTTCGACAGCACTGAAGCTTTCTTT.